This TCR beta chain was sequenced during a study of T cell responses to AZD1222 COVID-19 vaccine. Study-level points and caveats: Just a handful of AZD1222 recipients tested seropositive at baseline. Spike was spanned by vaccine-associated CD4 TCRs, which were dominant at 160-218 and 743-854. As reported, nearly half of all spike-specific TCRs target variant regions that are unmutated.

This clone appeared a single time. The antigen is undetermined. CDR1 is ENHRY, CDR2 SYGVKD, per germline. Germline trimming cut 3 bases from V and 6 bases from J; bases unmatched to any gene: 5. The CDR3 is 14 residues long. The assay was immunoSEQ multiplex PCR, and TCRdb's table has in-frame clones only and misses some. The sample shows around 100,000 clones, 70% to 90% of them seen only once. The source of this sequence is an adult who received the AZD1222 COVID-19 vaccine. The V call is TRBV10-3, the J call TRBJ2-5, with 9 bases fitting TRBD1. Sequenced here: peripheral blood, sampled 28 days after the second AZD1222 dose. The CDR3 coding sequence is TGTGCCATCAGTGACTCGACAGGGGGAAAGACCCAGTACTTC. It specifies CAISDSTGGKTQYF.